The T cell receptor beta chain under discussion was sequenced for a study of technical replicates of blood from a few donors. From germline, CDR1 is MNHEY and CDR2 SVGAGI. V dropped 6 bases and J dropped 4; count of bases not matched to a gene: 4. The CDR3 contains 14 residues. Here immunoSEQ multiplex PCR was the method, and the copy in TCRdb shows in-frame clones only, minus some. The table has 60,000 to 80,000 clones, 92% seen once. The genes are TRBV6-5 and TRBJ2-1; 9 bases fit TRBD2. The sequence was obtained from a human donor in good health. The sequencing input was T cells isolated from PBMCs. The CDR3 region is CASSGTSPYNEQFF. The CDR3 DNA follows: TGTGCCAGCAGCGGGACTAGCCCTTACAATGAGCAGTTCTTC.